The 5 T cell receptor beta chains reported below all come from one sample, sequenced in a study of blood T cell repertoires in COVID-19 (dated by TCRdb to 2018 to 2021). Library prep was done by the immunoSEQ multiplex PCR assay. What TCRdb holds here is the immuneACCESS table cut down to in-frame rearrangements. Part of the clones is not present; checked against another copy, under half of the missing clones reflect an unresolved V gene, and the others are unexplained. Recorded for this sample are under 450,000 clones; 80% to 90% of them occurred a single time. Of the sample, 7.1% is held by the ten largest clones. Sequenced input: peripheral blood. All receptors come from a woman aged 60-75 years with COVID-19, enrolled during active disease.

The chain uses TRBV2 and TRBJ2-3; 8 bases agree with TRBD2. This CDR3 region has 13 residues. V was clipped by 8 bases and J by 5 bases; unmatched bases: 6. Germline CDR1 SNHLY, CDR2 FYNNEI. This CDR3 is CASRGGILDTQYF. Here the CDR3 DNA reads TGTGCCAGCCGGGGGGGCATACTAGATACGCAGTATTTT.

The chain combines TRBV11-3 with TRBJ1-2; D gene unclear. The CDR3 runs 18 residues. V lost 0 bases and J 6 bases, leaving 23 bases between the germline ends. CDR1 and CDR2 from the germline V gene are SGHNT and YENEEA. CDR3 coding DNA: TGTGCCAGCAGCTTAGACCGCCGCACGGGAGTGGCGAGTGATGGCTACACCTTC. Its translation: CASSLDRRTGVASDGYTF.

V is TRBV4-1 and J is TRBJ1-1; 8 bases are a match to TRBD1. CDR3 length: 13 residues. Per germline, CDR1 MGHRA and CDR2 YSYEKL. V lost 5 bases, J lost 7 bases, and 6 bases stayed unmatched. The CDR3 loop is CASSAGQGLEAFF. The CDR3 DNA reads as TGCGCCAGCAGCGCAGGACAGGGTCTTGAAGCTTTCTTT.

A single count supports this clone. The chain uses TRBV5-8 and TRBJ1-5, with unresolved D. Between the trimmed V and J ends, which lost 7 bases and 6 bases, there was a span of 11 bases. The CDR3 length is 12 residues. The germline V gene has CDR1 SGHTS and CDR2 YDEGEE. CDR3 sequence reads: CASHRTSQPQHF. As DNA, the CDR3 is TGTGCCAGCCACCGGACTTCTCAGCCCCAGCATTTT.

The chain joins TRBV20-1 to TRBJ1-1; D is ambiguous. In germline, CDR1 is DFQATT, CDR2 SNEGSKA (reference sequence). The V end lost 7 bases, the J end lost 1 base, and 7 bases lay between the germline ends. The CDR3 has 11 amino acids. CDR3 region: CSVLENTEAFF. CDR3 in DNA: TGCAGTGTATTAGAGAACACTGAAGCTTTCTTT.